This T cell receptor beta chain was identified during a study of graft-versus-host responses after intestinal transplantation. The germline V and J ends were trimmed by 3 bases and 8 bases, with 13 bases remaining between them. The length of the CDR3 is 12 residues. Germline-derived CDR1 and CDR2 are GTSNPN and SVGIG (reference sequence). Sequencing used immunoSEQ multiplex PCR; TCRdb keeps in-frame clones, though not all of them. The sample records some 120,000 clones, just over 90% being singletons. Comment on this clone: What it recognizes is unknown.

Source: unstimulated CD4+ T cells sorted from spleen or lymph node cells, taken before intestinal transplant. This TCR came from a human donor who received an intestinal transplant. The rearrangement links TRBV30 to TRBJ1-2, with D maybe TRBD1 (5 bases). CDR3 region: CAWRRGGGGYTF. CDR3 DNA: TGTGCCTGGAGGAGGGGTGGAGGGGGCTACACCTTC.